A single sample is the source of the 27 T cell receptor beta chains below, sequenced in a study of regulatory T cells in long-lasting Graves disease. Arm-PCR of CDR3 regions and iRepertoire HTBI primers were used to build TCR beta libraries. From the multiplex PCR reads, TCRdb called clonotypes with MiXCR, one entry per CDR3 protein. Seen here are some 560,000 distinct CDR3 sequences, 15% to 20% observed once, and the top ten hold approximately 25%. Indicated time point: newly diagnosed GD, antithyroid drugs for less than 3 months. The TCR library was made from RNA extracted from PBMCs. In addition, the sample was reused for a study of T cells in Graves' hyperthyroidism and ophthalmopathy.

Material: peripheral blood mononuclear cells (PBMCs), obtained at new diagnosis, from a patient treated with antithyroid drugs. The receptor set was obtained from a woman aged 35-60 years with Graves disease.

This clonotype was counted between two and nine times. The chain uses TRBV9 and TRBJ2-3; D possibly matches TRBD1 or TRBD2 (5 bases each). The tail of the sequence fits TRBJ2-7 better, so the J call may be wrong. The CDR3 runs 13 residues. Germline assignment: CDR1 SGDLS and CDR2 YYNGEE. The CDR3 coding sequence is TGTGCCAGCAGCCGGGACCTGCAAGTCGAGCAGTACTTC. Translating gives CASSRDLQVEQYF.

CDR3: CASSVRGGGELFF. In nucleotides, the CDR3 is TGTGCCAGCAGCGTTCGAGGTGGCGGGGAGCTGTTTTTT. This chain connects TRBV9 to TRBJ2-2; D not certain. Between the trimmed V and J ends, which lost 2 bases and 7 bases, there was a span of 9 bases. CDR1 and CDR2 (germline): SGDLS, YYNGEE. There are 13 residues in the CDR3.

This clonotype was counted a few times. The V and J genes are TRBV12-5 and TRBJ1-3; TRBD1 aligns across 10 bases. Germline values: CDR1 LGHNT, CDR2 FRNRAP. Germline trimming cut 3 bases from V and 3 bases from J; bases unmatched to any gene: 5. The CDR3 runs 16 residues. The CDR3 sequence is CASGFSGTGVGNTIYF. CDR3 sequence (DNA): TGTGCTAGTGGTTTTTCGGGGACAGGGGTTGGAAACACCATATATTTT.

This chain links TRBV5-4 with TRBJ2-7; 9 bases are a match to TRBD2. Germline V lookup: CDR1 SGHNT, CDR2 YYREEE (reference sequence). V gave up 4 bases and J gave up 5 bases; unmatched junction bases: 13. The CDR3 extends over 16 amino acids. DNA of the CDR3: TGTGCCAGCAGCACCCCGGTGGCGGGGGGGCCGGACGAGCAGTACTTC. Protein: CASSTPVAGGPDEQYF.

This clonotype was seen only a few times. The chain is built from TRBV4-1 and TRBJ1-1; D may be TRBD1 (5 bases). Deletions cut 0 bases from V and 4 bases from J, with 12 bases between. Germline values: CDR1 MGHRA, CDR2 YSYEKL. The CDR3 totals 15 residues. CDR3 in amino acids: CASSQEGRGITEAFF. The CDR3 DNA reads TGCGCCAGCAGCCAAGAGGGTAGGGGAATCACTGAAGCTTTCTTT.

This chain links TRBV5-5 with TRBJ1-2; 7 positions agree with TRBD1. V lost 0 bases, J lost 3 bases, and 8 bases stayed unmatched. Germline V lookup: CDR1 SGHKS, CDR2 YYEKEE (reference sequence). CDR3 length: 16 residues. The CDR3 protein is CASSLGARQGDYGYTF. DNA of the CDR3: TGTGCCAGCAGCTTGGGGGCTAGACAGGGAGACTATGGCTACACCTTC.

This clonotype has at least ten counts. This chain connects TRBV6-1 to TRBJ2-7; no firm D call. The germline V gene has CDR1 MNHNS and CDR2 SASEGT. This CDR3 spans 15 amino acids. V lost 7 bases and J lost 0, with 16 bases in between. Here the CDR3 DNA reads TGTGCCAGCAAGATCCAAGCGTCGAGCTCCTACGAGCAGTACTTC. Translating gives CASKIQASSSYEQYF.

A note on this clonotype: A much larger clone lies one base from this, so it may be a read error. The chain joins TRBV6-1 to TRBJ1-5; 7 nucleotides line up with TRBD1. Germline values: CDR1 MNHNS, CDR2 SASEGT. The CDR3 is made up of 16 amino acids. The CDR3 bases are TGTGCCAGCAGTACCGCGGCGGACAGGTTTAATCAGCCCCCGCATTTT. Residues: CASSTAADRFNQPPHF.

The V gene is TRBV5-1, the J gene TRBJ1-1; weak D call: TRBD1 (5 bases). The CDR3 is made up of 14 amino acids. From germline, CDR1 is SGHRS and CDR2 YFSETQ. The V end was cut by 2 bases, the J end by 4 bases, with 12 bases between. The CDR3 nucleotides read TGCGCCAGCAGCTTAGAGTCTGGGGGCACTGAAGCTTTCTTT. It is translated as CASSLESGGTEAFF.

V gene TRBV3-1 combines with J gene TRBJ2-1, with TRBD2 identical over 11 bases. From germline, CDR1 is LGHDT and CDR2 YNNKEL (reference sequence). The CDR3 has 15 amino acids. Trimming removed 5 bases from V and 15 bases from J; junction bases left unmatched: 15. The CDR3 coding sequence is TGTGCCAGCAGCGGTCCCGGAACTAGCGGGGGTCTCTGGTTCTTC. It specifies CASSGPGTSGGLWFF.

The V and J genes are TRBV27 and TRBJ1-2; D may be TRBD1 (5 bases). V was pared by 3 bases and J by 8 bases, with 13 bases between. Germline assignment: CDR1 MNHEY and CDR2 SMNVEV (reference sequence). The CDR3 contains 13 residues. CDR3 bases: TGTGCCAGCAGTTTCATAACAGGAGGCGGCTACACCTTC. It translates to CASSFITGGGYTF.

Ten or more counts support this clonotype. This chain connects TRBV12-3 or TRBV12-4 to TRBJ1-2; 7 nucleotides agree with TRBD1. V was pared by 10 bases and J by 3 bases, with 5 bases of the junction left unmatched. CDR3 length: 12 residues. CDR3 protein: CATEGQHYGYTF. The CDR3 DNA is TGTGCCACCGAGGGACAGCACTATGGCTACACCTTC.

The chain combines TRBV5-1 with TRBJ1-4, with D possibly being TRBD1 (5 bases). Germline values: CDR1 SGHRS, CDR2 YFSETQ. Trimming cost V 1 base and J 4 bases, with 11 bases left between them. This CDR3 has 15 residues. CDR3 DNA: TGCGCCAGCAGCTTGCTATCAGGGTATAATGAAAAACTGTTTTTT. It codes for CASSLLSGYNEKLFF.

The sample holds a few counts of this clonotype. The V call is TRBV5-1, the J call TRBJ2-5; D is ambiguous. Germline V lookup: CDR1 SGHRS, CDR2 YFSETQ. V lost 1 base, J lost 1 base, and 5 bases lay in between. This CDR3 contains 13 residues. The DNA for the CDR3 is TGCGCCAGCAGCTTGACGCCCCAAGAGACCCAGTACTTC. This sequence encodes CASSLTPQETQYF.

There are many counts of this clonotype. This chain uses TRBV5-1 with TRBJ2-1, with D tentatively TRBD1 (5 bases). The V gene lost 5 bases and the J gene lost 7 bases, with 10 bases spanning the gap. The CDR3 runs 12 residues. The germline V gene encodes CDR1 SGHRS and CDR2 YFSETQ. This CDR3 is CASRVPGNEQFF. CDR3 sequence (DNA): TGCGCCAGCAGGGTCCCAGGGAATGAGCAGTTCTTC.

The rearrangement links TRBV12-3 or TRBV12-4 to TRBJ1-1; TRBD1 might be the D (5 bases). V lost 6 bases, J lost 0 bases, and 11 bases lay in between. The CDR3 is made up of 14 amino acids. In nucleotides, the CDR3 is TGTGCCAGCAGGGGGGGGGTTATGAACACTGAAGCTTTCTTT. Amino acid sequence: CASRGGVMNTEAFF.

This clonotype was counted a few times. The chain has TRBV5-1 and TRBJ1-1, with no clear D. From germline, CDR1 is SGHRS and CDR2 YFSETQ. The V gene lost 1 base and the J gene lost 0 bases, with 13 bases spanning the gap. This CDR3 is 16 amino acids long. CDR3: CASSLMGGQVNTEAFF. The CDR3 DNA reads TGCGCCAGCAGCTTGATGGGTGGGCAGGTGAACACTGAAGCTTTCTTT.

This clonotype was counted at least ten times. The chain links TRBV11-2 to TRBJ2-7, with 8 bases identical to TRBD1. Trimming cost V 5 bases and J 1 base; bases outside gene matches: 10. Germline assignment: CDR1 SGHAT and CDR2 FQNNGV. This CDR3 is built from 16 residues. Written as DNA, the CDR3 is TGTGCCAGCAGCGATAGCAGGGGGCTTCCGTCCTACGAGCAGTACTTC. Translating gives CASSDSRGLPSYEQYF.

The sample holds many counts of this clonotype. V and J are TRBV11-2 and TRBJ2-7; the match to TRBD1 covers 7 bases. With 1 base clipped from V and 4 bases from J, the junction kept 13 bases outside the gene matches. The CDR3 sequence is 17 residues long. The germline V gene has CDR1 SGHAT and CDR2 FQNNGV. For the CDR3, the DNA is TGTGCCAGCAGCTTAGGTCCGACAGGGCCCTTCCCTTACGAGCAGTACTTC. Protein sequence: CASSLGPTGPFPYEQYF.

The chain uses TRBV20-1 and TRBJ2-7; D may correspond to TRBD1 or TRBD2 (6 bases each). CDR3 length: 15 residues. Trimming stripped 0 bases from V and 4 bases from J, with 16 bases between. Per the germline V gene, CDR1 is DFQATT and CDR2 is SNEGSKA (reference sequence). The CDR3 bases are TGCAGTGCTAGAGATGGGGGCGGGGAGCTTTACGAGCAGTACTTC. As protein: CSARDGGGELYEQYF.

This clonotype showed up many times. This sequence joins TRBV2 and TRBJ1-6; TRBD1 matches 7 bases. The V gene end was trimmed by 8 bases and the J gene end by 6 bases; junction bases not matched to a gene: 4. Germline CDR1 and CDR2: SNHLY and FYNNEI. The CDR3 totals 13 residues. The CDR3 DNA reads TGTGCCAGCGTTTGGGACAGTAATTCACCCCTCCACTTT. This codes for CASVWDSNSPLHF.

The V gene is TRBV29-1, the J gene TRBJ1-2, with TRBD1 as a possible D gene (5 bases). This CDR3 is built from 13 residues. The germline V and J ends were trimmed by 7 bases and 8 bases, with 20 bases remaining between them. CDR1 is SQVTM, CDR2 ANQGSEA, per germline. CDR3 bases: TGCAGCGCCCGAACTTCCCAGGGTTCGGGCTACACCTTC. Translated, it gives CSARTSQGSGYTF.

This clonotype was observed a few times. The V call is TRBV6-9, the J call TRBJ1-2; 7 bases fit TRBD1. Germline V CDR1 and CDR2: MNHGY, SVAAGI. CDR3 size: 16 residues. J was trimmed by 6 bases and V by 3 bases; bases with no gene match: 13. Here the CDR3 reads CASSYRTGVMNNGYTF. The CDR3 coding sequence is TGTGCCAGCAGTTACAGAACAGGGGTAATGAACAATGGCTACACCTTC.

This chain connects TRBV6-2 or TRBV6-3 to TRBJ2-7; TRBD1 or TRBD2 may be the D gene (5 bases each). The V and J ends lost 7 bases and 5 bases respectively, with 15 bases between them. Per germline, CDR1 MNHEY and CDR2 SVGEGT. This CDR3 has 13 residues. The CDR3 DNA reads TGTGCCAGCAAGGGACCAGGCATCCACGAGCAGTACTTC. Translation: CASKGPGIHEQYF.

This clonotype was seen more than once but under ten times. The chain links TRBV25-1 to TRBJ2-7, with TRBD1 matching 9 bases. Germline V lookup: CDR1 MGHDK, CDR2 SYGVNS. This CDR3 has 15 residues. Losses at the gene ends were 5 bases for V and 6 bases for J; bases not matched to a gene: 11. As DNA, the CDR3 is TGTGCCAGCAGTTCCCAGGGACAGGGAAGGAGCGAGCAGTACTTC. Residues: CASSSQGQGRSEQYF.

The chain has TRBV19 and TRBJ2-1; D not certain. The length of the CDR3 is 12 residues. Trimming stripped 9 bases from V and 5 bases from J, with 11 bases between. Germline-derived CDR1 and CDR2 are LNHDA and SQIVND (reference sequence). CDR3 residues: CASRGGHNEQFF. Written as DNA, the CDR3 is TGTGCCAGCAGAGGTGGACACAATGAGCAGTTCTTC.

The chain couples TRBV6-1 to TRBJ1-4; 7 nucleotides match TRBD1. This CDR3 has 15 amino acids. In germline, CDR1 is MNHNS, CDR2 SASEGT. The ends lost 6 bases at V and 7 bases at J; junction bases unmatched: 11. CDR3 bases: TGTGCCAGCAGGCCATCCGGGACAGTTACTGAAAAACTGTTTTTT. This translates into CASRPSGTVTEKLFF.